The sequence of this TCR beta chain was determined in a study of identical twins. Trimming shortened V by 3 bases and J by 2 bases, and 10 bases separated the two germline ends. The CDR3 extends over 15 amino acids. Germline CDR1 is SEHNR and CDR2 is FQNEAQ (reference sequence). General study points: Cord blood beta clonotypes present at high abundance carried fewer insertions; no such pattern appeared in memory repertoires. The study based its conclusions on cross-sectional statistical analysis and did not follow the same donors. Invariant MAIT and iNKT cells are populations that could partly confound zero-insertion analyses.

Many counts were recorded for this clonotype. As yet, its antigen is unknown. Each cDNA held unique molecular identifiers, and template switching gave it a universal primer site. Each CDR3 protein is one row after TCRdb ran MiXCR on the 5' RACE reads. The sample carries fewer than 250,000 distinct CDR3 sequences, approximately 7.9% recorded once. These data also formed part of another study, on yellow fever vaccine responses in identical twins.

This chain joins TRBV7-9 and TRBJ1-4; possible D gene TRBD1, 6 bases. The TCR was taken from a woman under 30 in good health. The sample comprised CD8+ T cells sorted from blood. The CDR3 loop is CASSFNRDTNEKLFF. The CDR3 DNA reads TGTGCCAGCAGCTTCAACAGGGATACTAATGAAAAACTGTTTTTT.